This is a list of T cell receptor beta chains from one sample in a study of OX40 agonist ivuxolimab in advanced cancers. Sequencing was performed with immunoSEQ multiplex PCR; in TCRdb, only in-frame clones are kept and a portion is missing. The sample shows more than 35,000 clones, about 88% of them seen only once. The sequencing used CD4+ or CD8+ T cells sorted from blood, collected in a trial of the OX40 agonist ivuxolimab. These receptors were obtained from an adult with an advanced solid tumor such as melanoma, head and neck, liver or kidney cancer. CDR3s include the opening cysteine and the closing phenylalanine or tryptophan. Each record gives: J gene, V gene, CDR3 protein.

J: TRBJ1-2; V: TRBV6-6; CDR3: CASSYSKGNYGYTF
J: TRBJ1-1; V: TRBV4-2; CDR3: CASSQDGGTGFVLTF
J: TRBJ1-6; V: TRBV5-5; CDR3: CASSLGSTSYNSPLHF
J: TRBJ1-2; V: TRBV19; CDR3: CASSPWTALNYGYTF
J: TRBJ1-5; V: TRBV7-3; CDR3: CASSPIPGQPQHF
J: TRBJ2-5; V: TRBV11-2; CDR3: CASSLAQGAVETQYF
J: TRBJ2-7; V: TRBV7-3; CDR3: CASSLRSFSYEQYF
J: TRBJ1-1; V: TRBV5-4; CDR3: CASSVPGKSNTEAFF
J: TRBJ1-3; V: TRBV19; CDR3: CASSGRWFSTSSGNTIYF
J: TRBJ1-1; V: TRBV6-5; CDR3: CASSYRGSEAFF
J: TRBJ1-1; V: TRBV19; CDR3: CASSMPDRSTEAFF
J: TRBJ1-1; V: TRBV11-3; CDR3: CASSSTMNTEAFF
J: TRBJ2-3; V: TRBV13; CDR3: CASSGLALDTQYF
J: TRBJ1-3; V: TRBV6-1; CDR3: CASSGGGRVAPSSGNTIYF
J: TRBJ1-2; V: TRBV7-2; CDR3: CASSLTTAGGYTF
J: TRBJ1-5; V: TRBV10-3; CDR3: CAIRETDDQPQHF
J: TRBJ2-1; V: TRBV25-1; CDR3: CASSDPGQGDNEQFF
J: TRBJ1-1; V: TRBV2; CDR3: CASSDQAQPNTEAFF
J: TRBJ2-2; V: TRBV7-2; CDR3: CAGSLRGIVTGELFF
J: TRBJ2-2; V: TRBV7-8; CDR3: CASSLGHLRGANVNTGELFF
J: TRBJ1-6; V: TRBV9; CDR3: CASSVGDRLGSPLHF
J: TRBJ2-1; V: TRBV2; CDR3: CASTESYNEQFF
J: TRBJ2-5; V: TRBV19; CDR3: CASSIPGWETQYF
J: TRBJ1-3; V: TRBV28; CDR3: CASSLFRTNGNTIYF
J: TRBJ2-7; V: TRBV4-2; CDR3: CASSQKPGQGAVEQYF